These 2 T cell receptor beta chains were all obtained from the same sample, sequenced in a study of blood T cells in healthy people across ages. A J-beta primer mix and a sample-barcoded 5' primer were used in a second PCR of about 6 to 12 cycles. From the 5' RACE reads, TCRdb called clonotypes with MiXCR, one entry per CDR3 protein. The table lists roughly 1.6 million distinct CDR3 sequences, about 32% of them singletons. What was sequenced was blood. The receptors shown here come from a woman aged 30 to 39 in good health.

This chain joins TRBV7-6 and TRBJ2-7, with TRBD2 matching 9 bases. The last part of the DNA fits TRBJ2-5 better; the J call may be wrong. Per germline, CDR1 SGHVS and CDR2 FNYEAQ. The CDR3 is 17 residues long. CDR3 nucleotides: TGTGCCAGCAGCTTAGCGACGGCGGGGGGGCCCTGGGAGACCCAGTACTTC. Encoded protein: CASSLATAGGPWETQYF.

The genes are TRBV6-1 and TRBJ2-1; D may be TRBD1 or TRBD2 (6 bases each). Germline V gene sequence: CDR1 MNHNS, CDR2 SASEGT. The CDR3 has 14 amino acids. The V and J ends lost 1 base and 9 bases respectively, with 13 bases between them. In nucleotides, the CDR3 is TGTGCCAGCAGTGAAGGTGGGGGGCTCGCTGAGCAGTTCTTC. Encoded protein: CASSEGGGLAEQFF.